Below are 18 T cell receptor beta chains sequenced from a single sample in a study of blood T cell repertoires in COVID-19. Produced via immunoSEQ multiplex PCR; TCRdb's table is partial and in-frame only. Counted here are fewer than 350,000 clones, 85% occurring once; the ten biggest clones make up 2% to 3%. The sample consisted of PBMCs or T cells enriched from blood (not recorded which). Receptors were obtained from a woman in her 50s who had recovered from COVID-19.

V gene TRBV15 combines with J gene TRBJ1-5; the D is unclear. Germline assignment: CDR1 LNHNV and CDR2 YYDKDF (reference sequence). The CDR3 is 16 residues long. The V end was cut by 0 bases, the J end by 3 bases, with 12 bases between. CDR3 coding DNA: TGTGCCACCAGCAGAGATCTAACACTAAACAATCAGCCCCAGCATTTT. Translating gives CATSRDLTLNNQPQHF.

The chain joins TRBV19 to TRBJ2-6; 7 bases are shared with TRBD1. Per germline, CDR1 LNHDA and CDR2 SQIVND (reference sequence). V lost 3 bases and J lost 1; bases outside the gene matches: 6. This CDR3 comprises 17 residues. Here the CDR3 reads CASSIYRGRSGANVLTF. As DNA, the CDR3 is TGTGCCAGTAGTATCTACAGGGGTCGGTCTGGGGCCAACGTCCTGACTTTC. The full variable domain, rest sourced from reference TRBV19 and TRBJ2-6, is DGGITQSPKYLFRKEGQNVTLSCEQNLNHDAMYWYRQDPGQGLRLIYYSQIVNDFQKGDIAEGYSVSREKKESFPLTVTSAQKNPTAFYLCASSIYRGRSGANVLTFGAGSRLTVL.

The chain recombines TRBV7-2 with TRBJ2-3, with D possibly TRBD2 on 6 matching bases. The V end lost 4 bases, the J end lost 2 bases, and 16 bases lay between the germline ends. CDR3 length equals 16 residues. CDR1 is SGHTA and CDR2 is FQGNSA in the germline V gene. This CDR3 is CASSSRAAGYTDTQYF. The CDR3 DNA reads as TGTGCCAGCAGCTCTAGGGCCGCGGGATACACAGATACGCAGTATTTT.

J is TRBJ1-1 and V is TRBV5-1, with D unclear. Trimming left V 0 bases short and J 11 bases short, with 26 bases between. Germline V gives CDR1 SGHRS, CDR2 YFSETQ. This CDR3 contains 17 residues. The DNA of the CDR3 is TGCGCCAGCAGCTTGGCCCCTCAGCTGGACTCACTTAGCGGCGCTTTCTTT. Protein product: CASSLAPQLDSLSGAFF.

CDR3 DNA sequence: TGTGCCAGCAGCCGCCGGGACAGGGGACCTAATCATGGCTACACCTTC. It yields the protein CASSRRDRGPNHGYTF. This chain uses TRBV11-2 with TRBJ1-2, with 10 positions matching TRBD1. The CDR3 length is 16 residues. V dropped 5 bases and J dropped 6; count of bases not matched to a gene: 12. Germline V gene lookup returns CDR1 SGHAT and CDR2 FQNNGV.

Ten or more counts support this clone. The chain carries TRBV4-1 and TRBJ2-1; 9 nucleotides agree with TRBD2. The CDR3 extends over 16 amino acids. V lost 0 bases and J lost 8; bases outside the gene matches: 8. Germline V CDR1 and CDR2: MGHRA, YSYEKL. The CDR3 DNA sequence: TGCGCCAGCAGCCAAGATTGGGGAGCGGGGGGCTATGAGCAGTTCTTC. Translation: CASSQDWGAGGYEQFF.

This chain joins TRBV7-3 and TRBJ2-2; D gene unclear. This CDR3 comprises 15 residues. Germline-derived CDR1 and CDR2 are SGHTA and FQGTGA. Trimming cost V 3 bases and J 0 bases, with 8 bases left between them. This CDR3 is CASSFNGANTGELFF. The CDR3, as DNA: TGTGCCAGCAGCTTCAACGGAGCGAACACCGGGGAGCTGTTTTTT.

This clone turned up a few times. The chain is built from TRBV7-9 and TRBJ2-5; TRBD1 might be the D (6 bases). V lost 5 bases, J lost 2 bases, and 15 bases lay in between. CDR3 length: 15 amino acids. Looked up from germline, CDR1 is SEHNR and CDR2 is FQNEAQ (reference sequence). CDR3 sequence (DNA): TGTGCCAGCAGCGCCCGAGGGACACAACAAGAGACCCAGTACTTC. It codes for CASSARGTQQETQYF.

The chain links TRBV6-6 to TRBJ1-2, with D possibly TRBD1 on 5 matching bases. V gave up 0 bases and J gave up 2 bases, with 7 bases separating them. The CDR3 is 14 amino acids. Germline CDR1 reads MNHNY; CDR2 reads SVGAGI (reference sequence). DNA for the CDR3: TGTGCCAGCAGTTACTCGAAGGGGAACTATGGCTACACCTTC. This sequence encodes CASSYSKGNYGYTF.

The rearrangement links TRBV6-1 to TRBJ2-1; tentative D call: TRBD1 (6 bases). V was pared by 3 bases and J by 0 bases, with 12 bases between. This CDR3 has 16 amino acids. Per the germline V gene, CDR1 is MNHNS and CDR2 is SASEGT. In DNA form, the CDR3 reads TGTGCCAGCAGTGACCCTACAGGGCTCTCCTACAATGAGCAGTTCTTC. Its protein is CASSDPTGLSYNEQFF.

The V and J genes are TRBV7-2 and TRBJ1-4; D is perhaps TRBD1 (5 bases). The V and J ends lost 1 base and 8 bases respectively, with 17 bases between them. Germline assignment: CDR1 SGHTA and CDR2 FQGNSA. The CDR3 consists of 16 residues. CDR3 nucleotide sequence: TGTGCCAGCAGCTTAGGTCCGTTGGGGGGAAAGGAAAAACTGTTTTTT. Protein: CASSLGPLGGKEKLFF.

This clone appeared once. The V call is TRBV7-8, the J call TRBJ1-2; perhaps TRBD1 as D (5 bases). Trimming took 6 bases from V and 4 from J, leaving 21 bases between them. The germline CDR1 and CDR2 sequences are SGHVS and FQNEAQ. This CDR3 is built from 16 residues. This chain's CDR3 is CASRSRSGKDAYGYTF. CDR3 DNA sequence: TGTGCCAGCAGATCACGCTCAGGGAAGGATGCCTATGGCTACACCTTC.

This sequence joins TRBV6-8 and TRBJ2-5; D possibly corresponds to TRBD2 (6 bases). CDR3 length equals 19 residues. The V gene lost 9 bases and the J gene lost 2 bases, with 31 bases spanning the gap. Per the germline V gene, CDR1 is MNHGY and CDR2 is SAAAGT. CDR3 amino acids: CASPKHPRARSGLQETQYF. In DNA, the CDR3 is TGTGCCAGTCCTAAGCATCCCAGGGCCCGCTCGGGACTGCAAGAGACCCAGTACTTC.

The chain couples TRBV7-8 to TRBJ1-4; TRBD1 agrees at 10 bases. Germline CDR1 and CDR2: SGHVS and FQNEAQ. After removal of 5 bases from V and 3 bases from J, the junction contained 18 bases not matched to a gene. CDR3 length equals 20 residues. CDR3 bases: TGTGCCAGCAGCAATAAACATAGGACAGGGGGGTTTAGTTCTAATGAAAAACTGTTTTTT. Its protein product is CASSNKHRTGGFSSNEKLFF.

The V gene is TRBV4-3, the J gene TRBJ2-7; 7 positions agree with TRBD2. The CDR3 has 15 residues. V dropped 1 base and J dropped 1; count of bases not matched to a gene: 4. Germline loops: CDR1 LGHNA, CDR2 YSLEER. CDR3 loop: CASSQVAGDSYEQYF. As DNA, the CDR3 is TGCGCCAGCAGCCAAGTGGCGGGAGATTCCTACGAGCAGTACTTC.

The V call is TRBV9, the J call TRBJ2-5; D is ambiguous. The CDR3 is made up of 12 amino acids. Germline V gene data show CDR1 as SGDLS and CDR2 as YYNGEE. V lost 3 bases and J 3 bases, leaving 6 bases between the germline ends. The CDR3 here is CASSGQKETQYF. The CDR3 DNA reads TGTGCCAGCAGCGGACAAAAAGAGACCCAGTACTTC.

This chain joins TRBV18 and TRBJ2-3; D not resolved. Trimming pared 2 bases from V and 0 bases from J, leaving 6 bases between. CDR1 KGHSH and CDR2 LQKENI come from the germline V gene. The CDR3 extends over 14 amino acids. CDR3 residues: CASSPGHSTDTQYF. In DNA form, the CDR3 reads TGTGCCAGCTCACCAGGGCACAGCACAGATACGCAGTATTTT.

This clone has a handful of counts. The rearrangement joins TRBV19 to TRBJ1-5; 7 nucleotides agree with TRBD1. Germline V gene data show CDR1 as LNHDA and CDR2 as SQIVND (reference sequence). Losses at the gene ends were 6 bases for V and 1 base for J; bases not matched to a gene: 6. The CDR3 is made up of 15 amino acids. CDR3: CASRQQGQSNQPQHF. The CDR3 region has the DNA TGTGCCAGTAGACAACAGGGGCAAAGCAATCAGCCCCAGCATTTT.